What follows are 20 T cell receptor beta chains derived from one specimen sequenced in a study of shared clonotypes between healthy human individuals. Naive CD8 isolation took CD45RO-negative cells positively selected for CCR7 and excluded terminally differentiated effector memory CD45RA+ cells. Sequencing used immunoSEQ multiplex PCR; TCRdb keeps in-frame clones, though not all of them. Of roughly 600,000 clones in the sample, 95% to 98% were seen once. Sample: naive CD8+ T cells sorted from blood. Receptor source: a man between 25 and 39 years old in good health.

V and J are TRBV10-3 and TRBJ2-7, with D tentatively TRBD1 or TRBD2 (5 bases each). This CDR3 is built from 13 residues. Germline V gene data show CDR1 as ENHRY and CDR2 as SYGVKD. Between the trimmed V and J ends, which lost 9 bases and 3 bases, there was a span of 15 bases. For the CDR3, the DNA is TGTGCCATTCGTGAGGGGTTAAACTACGAGCAGTACTTC. This codes for CAIREGLNYEQYF.

The table lists this clone with a count of one. V gene TRBV18 combines with J gene TRBJ2-3; TRBD2 might be the D (6 bases). The length of the CDR3 is 18 residues. The V end lost 3 bases, the J end lost 0 bases, and 19 bases lay between the germline ends. Germline V gene sequence: CDR1 KGHSH, CDR2 LQKENI. The chain's CDR3 is CASSPAEISGSSTDTQYF. CDR3 coding DNA: TGTGCCAGCTCACCCGCAGAGATAAGCGGGTCTAGCACAGATACGCAGTATTTT.

V is TRBV18 and J is TRBJ1-5; D is unclear. The V and J ends lost 5 bases and 0 bases respectively, with 11 bases between them. There are 15 residues in the CDR3. Germline V gene data show CDR1 as KGHSH and CDR2 as LQKENI. CDR3 residues: CASSYTDYSNQPQHF. The CDR3 DNA reads as TGTGCCAGCTCATACACAGATTATAGCAATCAGCCCCAGCATTTT.

The genes are TRBV7-7 and TRBJ2-7, with unresolved D. V lost 2 bases, J lost 0 bases, and 5 bases lay in between. The CDR3 sequence is 13 residues long. Germline CDR1 is SSHAT and CDR2 is FNYEAQ (reference sequence). This CDR3 is CASSLSPSYEQYF. The CDR3, as DNA: TGTGCCAGCAGCTTAAGCCCCTCCTACGAGCAGTACTTC.

V and J are TRBV7-2 and TRBJ1-4; D is uncertain. The CDR3 runs 15 residues. The germline V and J ends were trimmed by 1 base and 8 bases, with 14 bases remaining between them. CDR1 and CDR2 (germline): SGHTA, FQGNSA. CDR3 protein: CASSLEGGGIEKLFF. The CDR3 nucleotides are TGTGCCAGCAGCTTAGAGGGAGGTGGCATCGAAAAACTGTTTTTT.

This sequence joins TRBV27 and TRBJ1-1; TRBD1 might be the D (5 bases). Germline loops: CDR1 MNHEY, CDR2 SMNVEV (reference sequence). CDR3 length equals 13 residues. The ends were cut back, 8 bases at V and 0 bases at J, with 10 bases in the middle. Here the CDR3 DNA reads TGTGCCAGCCAAAGGGGCGTGAACACTGAAGCTTTCTTT. Encoded protein: CASQRGVNTEAFF.

This rearrangement joins TRBV5-1 to TRBJ2-2; perhaps TRBD2 as D (6 bases). The germline V and J ends were trimmed by 0 bases and 5 bases, with 14 bases remaining between them. Germline values: CDR1 SGHRS, CDR2 YFSETQ. The CDR3 extends over 16 amino acids. CDR3 nucleotide sequence: TGCGCCAGCAGCTTGGTTGGGGGAGGAAGGACCGGGGAGCTGTTTTTT. Its protein product is CASSLVGGGRTGELFF.

This clone has only one observation. The V gene is TRBV9, the J gene TRBJ2-1, with D unresolved. Germline lookup yields CDR1 SGDLS and CDR2 YYNGEE. The V end was cut by 3 bases, the J end by 8 bases, with 6 bases between. The CDR3 runs to 11 residues. CDR3 in DNA: TGTGCCAGCAGCGCGGGCTATGAGCAGTTCTTC. This sequence encodes CASSAGYEQFF.

The V and J genes are TRBV5-6 and TRBJ1-2; no definite D call. Germline loops: CDR1 SGHDT, CDR2 YYEEEE. The V end was cut by 0 bases, the J end by 6 bases, with 12 bases between. The CDR3 length is 14 residues. In DNA form, the CDR3 reads TGTGCCAGCAGCTTGGTTTTAGCATCTCATGGCTACACCTTC. Protein sequence: CASSLVLASHGYTF.

This rearrangement joins TRBV10-3 to TRBJ2-2; 8 bases are a match to TRBD2. V lost 4 bases to trimming and J lost 5 bases; unmatched junction nucleotides: 6. This CDR3 has 15 amino acids. Per germline, CDR1 ENHRY and CDR2 SYGVKD. CDR3 protein: CAISVGSGITGELFF. In DNA form, the CDR3 reads TGTGCCATCAGTGTTGGTAGCGGGATAACCGGGGAGCTGTTTTTT.

The chain links TRBV11-2 to TRBJ2-2; D is unresolved. In germline, CDR1 is SGHAT, CDR2 FQNNGV. V was clipped by 5 bases and J by 10 bases, with 11 bases between them. The CDR3 length is 12 residues. This chain's CDR3 is CASSLRTEELFF. The DNA of the CDR3 is TGTGCCAGCAGCCTTCGGACGGAGGAGCTGTTTTTT.

The chain carries TRBV7-9 and TRBJ2-5; D is uncertain. The CDR3 spans 12 residues. Trimming removed 6 bases at V and 4 bases at J, with 9 bases between. Germline-derived CDR1 and CDR2 are SEHNR and FQNEAQ (reference sequence). The CDR3 here is CASSSDGETQYF. CDR3 sequence (DNA): TGTGCCAGCAGTTCTGATGGAGAGACCCAGTACTTC. The whole variable domain, filled in from reference TRBV7-9 and TRBJ2-5, reads DTGVSQNPRHKITKRGQNVTFRCDPISEHNRLYWYRQTLGQGPEFLTYFQNEAQLEKSRLLSDRFSAERPKGSFSTLEIQRTEQGDSAMYLCASSSDGETQYFGPGTRLLVL.

The chain couples TRBV29-1 to TRBJ1-1; maybe TRBD1 (5 bases). V shed 5 bases and J shed 1 base, with 5 bases lying between them. CDR1 and CDR2 from the germline V gene are SQVTM and ANQGSEA. This CDR3 contains 11 residues. The CDR3 loop reads CSVQGNTEAFF. CDR3 DNA: TGCAGCGTTCAGGGGAACACTGAAGCTTTCTTT.

This clone was counted a single time. The chain recombines TRBV28 with TRBJ2-3, with D perhaps TRBD1 (8 bases). Trimming took 4 bases from V and 1 from J, leaving 18 bases between them. Germline V gene lookup returns CDR1 MDHEN and CDR2 SYDVKM. CDR3 size: 17 residues. The CDR3 loop reads CASSWGYRGGRTDTQYF. CDR3 nucleotides: TGTGCCAGCAGTTGGGGCTACAGGGGGGGGCGCACAGATACGCAGTATTTT.

The V gene is TRBV6-4, the J gene TRBJ2-3; 10 bases are shared with TRBD2. This CDR3 spans 15 amino acids. Germline V gene sequence: CDR1 MRHNA, CDR2 SNTAGT. J lost 6 bases, V lost 0 bases, and 3 bases had no gene match. The CDR3 DNA follows: TGTGCCAGCAGTGACTCGACTAGCGGGTCCGATACGCAGTATTTT. It specifies CASSDSTSGSDTQYF.

The rearrangement links TRBV5-1 to TRBJ2-7; TRBD2 is a possible D gene (6 bases). V lost 0 bases to trimming and J lost 4 bases, with 14 bases between them. Germline V lookup: CDR1 SGHRS, CDR2 YFSETQ. There are 15 residues in the CDR3. CDR3 nucleotides: TGCGCCAGCAGCTTGGTGACGGGAGATAGTTACGAGCAGTACTTC. Translated, it gives CASSLVTGDSYEQYF.

CDR3 in amino acids: CATSRDRAWASFYGYTF. Here the CDR3 DNA reads TGTGCCACCAGCAGAGATCGGGCATGGGCTTCCTTTTATGGCTACACCTTC. The chain uses TRBV15 and TRBJ1-2, with D uncertain. The CDR3 extends over 17 amino acids. Germline-derived CDR1 and CDR2 are LNHNV and YYDKDF (reference sequence). Trimming cost V 0 bases and J 5 bases, with 19 bases left between them.

The CDR3: CASRLAQTYEQYF. The CDR3 DNA is TGTGCCAGCAGACTAGCGCAAACCTACGAGCAGTACTTC. J is TRBJ2-7 and V is TRBV27; 7 bases agree with TRBD2. V gave up 6 bases and J gave up 2 bases; unmatched junction bases: 4. This CDR3 region has 13 residues. Germline CDR1 MNHEY, CDR2 SMNVEV (reference sequence).

The CDR3 DNA reads TGTGCCAGCAGTTACACTAGCGGGACCTACGAGCAGTACTTC. This translates into CASSYTSGTYEQYF. This rearrangement joins TRBV6-5 to TRBJ2-7; 10 bases map to TRBD2. CDR3 length: 14 residues. Per germline, CDR1 MNHEY and CDR2 SVGAGI. V lost 2 bases to trimming and J lost 2 bases; unmatched junction nucleotides: 0.

The rearrangement joins TRBV7-8 to TRBJ2-1; D perhaps matches TRBD1 (7 bases). CDR1 and CDR2 from the germline V gene are SGHVS and FQNEAQ. The CDR3 is made up of 16 amino acids. V dropped 5 bases and J dropped 5 bases, with 19 bases sitting between them. CDR3 nucleotide sequence: TGTGCCAGCAGCCCACCGGCAGGGGGACTCCACAATGAGCAGTTCTTC. Amino acid sequence: CASSPPAGGLHNEQFF.